The source of this TCR beta chain is a study of T cell changes during pregnancy in multiple sclerosis. Between the trimmed V and J ends, which lost 1 base and 3 bases, there was a span of 6 bases. Germline CDR1 reads MGHRA; CDR2 reads YSYEKL. The CDR3 covers 13 residues. TCRdb's table, derived via immunoSEQ multiplex PCR, lists solely in-frame clones and lacks some. The sample shows fewer than 65,000 clones, about 90% of them seen only once. This specimen consisted of CD8+ T cells from peripheral blood mononuclear cells, obtained after pregnancy. The chain has TRBV4-1 and TRBJ1-1; D is undetermined. This TCR derives from a female donor with multiple sclerosis, enrolled in a pregnancy study. CDR3 protein: CASSQGRDTEAFF. CDR3 sequence (DNA): TGCGCCAGCAGCCAAGGACGGGACACTGAAGCTTTCTTT.